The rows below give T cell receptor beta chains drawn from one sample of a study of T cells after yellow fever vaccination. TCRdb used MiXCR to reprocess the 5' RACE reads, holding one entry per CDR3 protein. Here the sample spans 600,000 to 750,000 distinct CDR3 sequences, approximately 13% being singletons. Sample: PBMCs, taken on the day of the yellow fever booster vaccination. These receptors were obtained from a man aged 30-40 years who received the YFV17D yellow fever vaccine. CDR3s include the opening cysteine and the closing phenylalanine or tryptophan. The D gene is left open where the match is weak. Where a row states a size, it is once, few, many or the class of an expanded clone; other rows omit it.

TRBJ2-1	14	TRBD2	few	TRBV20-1	TGCAGTGCTAGTGGTAGCGGGAGAAACAATGAGCAGTTCTTC	CSASGSGRNNEQFF
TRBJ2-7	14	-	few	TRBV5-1	TGCGCCAGCAGCTTCGATCTATCCCCCTACGAGCAGTACTTC	CASSFDLSPYEQYF
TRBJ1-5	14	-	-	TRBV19	TGTGCCAGTAGTATCGGGCATCTCAATCAGCCCCAGCATTTT	CASSIGHLNQPQHF
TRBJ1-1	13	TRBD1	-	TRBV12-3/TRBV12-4	TGTGCCAGCATCAGCAGGGGGTTCACTGAAGCTTTCTTT	CASISRGFTEAFF
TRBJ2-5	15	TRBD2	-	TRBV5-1	TGCGCCAGCAGCTTGGGACTAGCGGGAGGAGTGACCCAGTACTTC	CASSLGLAGGVTQYF
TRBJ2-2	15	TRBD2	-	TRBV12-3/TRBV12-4	TGTGCCAGCAGTCCCTTAGCGGGAGTTGCCGGGGAGCTGTTTTTT	CASSPLAGVAGELFF
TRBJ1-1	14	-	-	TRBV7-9	TGTGCCAGCAGCTCAATCAACGTGCGCACTGAAGCTTTCTTT	CASSSINVRTEAFF
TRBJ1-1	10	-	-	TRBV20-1	TGCAGTGCTTTAGACACTGAAGCTTTCTTT	CSALDTEAFF
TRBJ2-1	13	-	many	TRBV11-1	TGTGCCAGCAGCGTACTACTCTACAATGAGCAGTTCTTC	CASSVLLYNEQFF
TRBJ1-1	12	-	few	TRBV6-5	TGTGCCAGCCAGGCAGGGTTGGGTGAAGCTTTCTTT	CASQAGLGEAFF
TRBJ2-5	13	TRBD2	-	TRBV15	TGTGCCACCAGCACGAGCGGGAGGGAGACCCAGTACTTC	CATSTSGRETQYF
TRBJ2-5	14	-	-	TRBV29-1	TGCAGCGTTCCCCCATGGGGGACCTCAGAGACCAAGTACTTC	CSVPPWGTSETKYF
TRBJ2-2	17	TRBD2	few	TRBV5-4	TGTGCCAGCAGCTTGGACCTTAGCGGGAGTAACACCGGGGAGCTGTTTTTT	CASSLDLSGSNTGELFF
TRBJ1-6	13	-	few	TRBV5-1	TGCGCCAGCAGCTATGGACCTAATTCACCCCTCCACTTT	CASSYGPNSPLHF
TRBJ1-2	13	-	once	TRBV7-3	TGTGCCAGCAGCTTAAATCCGGGAGATGGCTACACCTTC	CASSLNPGDGYTF
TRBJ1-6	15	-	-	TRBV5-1	TGCGCCAGCAGCTTGAATAGGGGCGGTGATTCACCCCTCCACTTT	CASSLNRGGDSPLHF
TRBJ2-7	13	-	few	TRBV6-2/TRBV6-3	TGTGCCAGCAGTTTACTGAACCTCTACGAGCAGTACTTC	CASSLLNLYEQYF
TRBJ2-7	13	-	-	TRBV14	TGTGCCAGCAGCCCTACTAGAAGTGGCGAGCAGTACTTC	CASSPTRSGEQYF
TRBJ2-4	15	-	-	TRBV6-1	TGTGCCAGCACTGGAACAGGGCTAGCCAAAAACATTCAGTACTTC	CASTGTGLAKNIQYF
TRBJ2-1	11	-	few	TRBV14	TGTGCCAGCAGCCCCGGAGGAAAGCAGTTCTTC	CASSPGGKQFF
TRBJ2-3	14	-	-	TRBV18	TGTGCCAGCTCACTGAAAAAGGGTACAGATACGCAGTATTTT	CASSLKKGTDTQYF
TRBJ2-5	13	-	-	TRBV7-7	TGTGCCAGCAGCAACCAGGGTGGAGAGACCCAGTACTTC	CASSNQGGETQYF
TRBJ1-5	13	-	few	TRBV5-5	TGTGCCAGCAGCGTACAGGGCCGGCAGCCCCAGCATTTT	CASSVQGRQPQHF
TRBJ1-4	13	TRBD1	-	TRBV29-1	TGCAGCGCCGGTGGGACAGGAAATGAAAAACTGTTTTTT	CSAGGTGNEKLFF
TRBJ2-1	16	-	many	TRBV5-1	TGCGCCAGCAGCCCTGAGTCTGGCGGAATGGGTGATGAGCAGTTCTTC	CASSPESGGMGDEQFF
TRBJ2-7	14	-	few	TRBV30	TGTGCCTGGAACCTACTAGACCGCTGGGGCGAGCAGTACTTC	CAWNLLDRWGEQYF
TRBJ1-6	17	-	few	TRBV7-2	TGTGCCAGCAGCTTAGGGCAGGGTTGGAATTATAATTCACCCCTCCACTTT	CASSLGQGWNYNSPLHF
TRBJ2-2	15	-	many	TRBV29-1	TGCAGCGCCCGGGACAAACTCGCGAACACCGGGGAGCTGTTTTTT	CSARDKLANTGELFF
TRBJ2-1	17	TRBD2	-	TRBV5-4	TGTGCCAGCAGCTCAGGACTAGCGGGAGGAGGCGGGAATGAGCAGTTCTTC	CASSSGLAGGGGNEQFF
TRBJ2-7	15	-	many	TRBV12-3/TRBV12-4	TGTGCCAGCAGTTTCCGGCTAGCCTCAGCCTACGAGCAGTACTTC	CASSFRLASAYEQYF
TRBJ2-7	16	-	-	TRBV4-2	TGTGCCAGCAGCCAAGAGCGGGGCCTCGTCAACTACGAGCAGTACTTC	CASSQERGLVNYEQYF
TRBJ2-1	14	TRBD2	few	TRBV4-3	TGCGCCAGCAGCCAGCCGGGGGGATTCAATGAGCAGTTCTTC	CASSQPGGFNEQFF
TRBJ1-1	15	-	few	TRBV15	TGTGCCACCAGCAGTGCCTCATCGGGGGAGGGAGGGACTTTCTTT	CATSSASSGEGGTFF
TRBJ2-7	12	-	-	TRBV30	TGTGCCTGGACTGATCATACCTACGAGCAGTACTTC	CAWTDHTYEQYF
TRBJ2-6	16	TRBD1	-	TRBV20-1	TGCAGTGCCACCCCGGGACAGGGGCCTGGGGCCAACGTCCTGACTTTC	CSATPGQGPGANVLTF
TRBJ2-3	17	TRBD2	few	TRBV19	TGTGCCAGTAGCTGGTCAACACGAGCGGGAGCTACAGATACGCAGTATTTT	CASSWSTRAGATDTQYF
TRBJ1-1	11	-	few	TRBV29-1	TGCAGCGTTGTAGCCGGGACTGAAGCTTTCTTT	CSVVAGTEAFF
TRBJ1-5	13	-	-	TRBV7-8	TGTGCCAGCAGCCATACTGGGATTCAGCCCCAGCATTTT	CASSHTGIQPQHF
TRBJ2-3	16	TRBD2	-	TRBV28	TGTGCCAGCAGTTTAGGTAGCGGGAGGGACACAGATACGCAGTATTTT	CASSLGSGRDTDTQYF
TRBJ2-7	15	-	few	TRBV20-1	TGCAGTGCTAGAGATTTGGGACTCCCCGCCTACGAGCAGTACTTC	CSARDLGLPAYEQYF
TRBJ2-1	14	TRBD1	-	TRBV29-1	TGCAGCGCCACAGGACAGGGGAGGTCTGGTGAGCAGTTCTTC	CSATGQGRSGEQFF
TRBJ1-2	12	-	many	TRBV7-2	TGTGCCAGCAGCTTAGAGCGCTATGGCTACACCTTC	CASSLERYGYTF
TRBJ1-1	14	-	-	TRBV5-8	TGTGCCAGCAACCCGGTGGGGGGGAGTACTGAAGCTTTCTTT	CASNPVGGSTEAFF
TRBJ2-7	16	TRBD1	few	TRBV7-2	TGTGCCAGCAGCTTAGTGCCGCGGGCAGGGGGCTCCGAGCAGTACTTC	CASSLVPRAGGSEQYF
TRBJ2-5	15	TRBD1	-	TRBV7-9	TGTGCCAGCAGCTTCAGGACAGGGTACCAAGAGACCCAGTACTTC	CASSFRTGYQETQYF
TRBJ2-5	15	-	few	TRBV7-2	TGTGCCAGCAGCCCCGTCGGGGGCCACCAAGAGACCCAGTACTTC	CASSPVGGHQETQYF
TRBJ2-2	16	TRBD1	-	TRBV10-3	TGTGCCATCAGTGAGTCGTGGCAGGGGGCTACCGGGGAGCTGTTTTTT	CAISESWQGATGELFF
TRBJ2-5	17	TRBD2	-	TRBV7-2	TGTGCCAGCAGCTCCGACAGCGGGAGGCAGACATTTGAGACCCAGTACTTC	CASSSDSGRQTFETQYF
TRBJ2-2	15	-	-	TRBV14	TGTGCCAGCAGCCAAGCTACCAAGAACACCGGGGAGCTGTTTTTT	CASSQATKNTGELFF
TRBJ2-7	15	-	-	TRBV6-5	TGTGCCAGCAGTTACCTAACAGGTAGTGCGTCCGAGCAGTACTTC	CASSYLTGSASEQYF
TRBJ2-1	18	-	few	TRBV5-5	TGTGCCAGCAGCTTGTCTCTACTAGTCATACTCCAACACAATGAGCAGTTCTTC	CASSLSLLVILQHNEQFF
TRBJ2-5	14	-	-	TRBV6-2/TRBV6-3	TGTGCCAGCAGTTATGGAGCGGAGCAAGAGACCCAGTACTTC	CASSYGAEQETQYF
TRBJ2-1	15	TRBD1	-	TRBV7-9	TGTGCCAGCGCTGGACAGGCCCGCTCCTACAATGAGCAGTTCTTC	CASAGQARSYNEQFF
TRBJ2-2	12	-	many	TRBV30	TGTGCCTGGACGGGCGGGCCCGGGGAGCTGTTTTTT	CAWTGGPGELFF